This TCR gamma chain was identified during a study of gamma-delta chains in newborns, infants, children. TCRdb re-called clones from the reads using CATT. Among about a thousand gamma-chain clones listed, 44% were seen once. Germline CDR1 is VINAFY and CDR2 is YDVSNSKD. This CDR3 contains 14 residues. The J segment lost 0 bases and the V segment lost 1 base, leaving 3 bases of the junction unmatched. In this sample, this clone is large. The receptor's source is a child who was a newborn, infant or young child, either healthy, febrile or measles-vaccinated (not recorded which). Sequenced: blood. This sequence joins TRGV5 and TRGJ1 or TRGJ2. The J gene, not given by TCRdb, was assigned here from a germline match of the nucleotide sequence. CDR3 residues: CATWDSLNYYKKLF. In DNA form, the CDR3 reads TGTGCCACCTGGGACAGCCTGAATTATTATAAGAAACTCTTT.